What follows describes a single TCR beta chain. Its antigen is as yet unknown. The sample originates from a study of OX40 agonist ivuxolimab in advanced cancers. Across the whole study: Prior anti-PD-1, anti-PD-L1 or anti-CTLA-4 therapy did not bar entry, and more than 35% had some. Partial responses occurred in Three dose-escalation patients, one with hepatocellular carcinoma and two with cutaneous melanoma.

The germline V and J ends were trimmed by 4 bases and 2 bases, with 13 bases remaining between them. The CDR3 is made up of 15 amino acids. The V gene's germline CDR1 is SGHRS and CDR2 YFSETQ. Regarding the study as a whole: Clonal expansion was among the lowest in partial responders at 0.1-3.0 mg/kg, especially CD8+.

Clones were sequenced by immunoSEQ multiplex PCR, and TCRdb holds only the in-frame ones, with some missing. The data hold around 57,000 clones, with roughly 90% observed a single time. V and J are TRBV5-1 and TRBJ2-1; D may be TRBD1 (5 bases). This sequence originates from an adult with an advanced solid tumor such as melanoma, head and neck, liver or kidney cancer. The sequences come from CD4+ or CD8+ T cells sorted from blood, collected in a trial of the OX40 agonist ivuxolimab. Here the CDR3 DNA reads TGCGCCAGCAGCGTAAGTCAGGGTACCTACAATGAGCAGTTCTTC. It is translated as CASSVSQGTYNEQFF. Looking up the rest from reference TRBV5-1 and TRBJ2-1 gives the full variable domain: KAGVTQTPRYLIKTRGQQVTLSCSPISGHRSVSWYQQTPGQGLQFLFEYFSETQRNKGNFPGRFSGRQFSNSRSEMNVSTLELGDSALYLCASSVSQGTYNEQFFGPGTRLTVL.